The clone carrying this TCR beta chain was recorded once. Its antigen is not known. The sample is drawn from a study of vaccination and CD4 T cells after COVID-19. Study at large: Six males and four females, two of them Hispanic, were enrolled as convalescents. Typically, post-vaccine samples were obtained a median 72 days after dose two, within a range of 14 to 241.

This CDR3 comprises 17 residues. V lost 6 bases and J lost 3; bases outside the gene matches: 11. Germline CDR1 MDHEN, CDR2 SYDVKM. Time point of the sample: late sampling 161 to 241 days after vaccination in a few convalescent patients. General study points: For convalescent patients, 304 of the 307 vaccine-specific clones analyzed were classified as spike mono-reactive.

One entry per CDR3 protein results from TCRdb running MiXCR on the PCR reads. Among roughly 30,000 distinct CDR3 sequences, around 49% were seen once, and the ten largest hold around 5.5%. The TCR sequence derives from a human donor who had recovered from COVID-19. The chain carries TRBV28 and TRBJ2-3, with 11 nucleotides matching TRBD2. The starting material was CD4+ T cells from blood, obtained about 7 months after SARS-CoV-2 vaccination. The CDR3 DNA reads TGTGCCAGCAGGCGTGGCGATAGCGGGAGGGGAACAGATACGCAGTATTTT. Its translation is CASRRGDSGRGTDTQYF.